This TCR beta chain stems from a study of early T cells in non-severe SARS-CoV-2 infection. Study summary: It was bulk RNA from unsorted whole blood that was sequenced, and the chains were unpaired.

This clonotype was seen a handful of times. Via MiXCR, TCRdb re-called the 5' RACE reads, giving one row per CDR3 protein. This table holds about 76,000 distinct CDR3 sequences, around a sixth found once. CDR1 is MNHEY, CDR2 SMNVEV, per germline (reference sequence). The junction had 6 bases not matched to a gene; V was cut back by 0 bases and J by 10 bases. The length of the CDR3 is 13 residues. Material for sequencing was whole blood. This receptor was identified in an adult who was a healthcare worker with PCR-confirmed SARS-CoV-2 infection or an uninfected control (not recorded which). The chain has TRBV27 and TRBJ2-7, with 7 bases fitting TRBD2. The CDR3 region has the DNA TGTGCCAGCAGTTTATCTTGGCTAGCGGCCCAGTACTTC. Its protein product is CASSLSWLAAQYF.